This T cell receptor (beta chain) originates from a study of blood T cell repertoires in COVID-19. Study at large: Nucleic acid was either cDNA or gDNA, and it came from T cells, B-cell-depleted T cells, or PBMCs.

Per the authors' pipeline: Amplified reference gene primers provided the basis for estimating nucleated cell counts. Profiling relied on immunoSEQ multiplex PCR, and the TCRdb table lists in-frame clones only, not all of them. V, J and clone size reflect that table, while D and trimming were determined from the DNA. The table shows around 86,000 clones, with around 86% occurring only once. Trimming removed 5 bases at V and 0 bases at J, with 23 bases between. Germline CDR1 is SGHVS and CDR2 is FNYEAQ. This CDR3 spans 19 amino acids. This chain uses TRBV7-6 with TRBJ1-5, with no clear D. The receptor was isolated from a woman at least 80 years old with acute or convalescent COVID-19. The sample consisted of peripheral blood. The CDR3 protein is CASSPRGLYGPYSNQPQHF. CDR3 nucleotide sequence: TGTGCCAGCAGCCCCCGGGGATTGTACGGGCCTTATAGCAATCAGCCCCAGCATTTT. Full variable domain (outside the CDR3, taken from reference TRBV7-6 and TRBJ1-5): GAGVSQSPRYKVTKRGQDVALRCDPISGHVSLYWYRQALGQGPEFLTYFNYEAQQDKSGLPNDRFSAERPEGSISTLTIQRTEQRDSAMYRCASSPRGLYGPYSNQPQHFGDGTRLSIL.